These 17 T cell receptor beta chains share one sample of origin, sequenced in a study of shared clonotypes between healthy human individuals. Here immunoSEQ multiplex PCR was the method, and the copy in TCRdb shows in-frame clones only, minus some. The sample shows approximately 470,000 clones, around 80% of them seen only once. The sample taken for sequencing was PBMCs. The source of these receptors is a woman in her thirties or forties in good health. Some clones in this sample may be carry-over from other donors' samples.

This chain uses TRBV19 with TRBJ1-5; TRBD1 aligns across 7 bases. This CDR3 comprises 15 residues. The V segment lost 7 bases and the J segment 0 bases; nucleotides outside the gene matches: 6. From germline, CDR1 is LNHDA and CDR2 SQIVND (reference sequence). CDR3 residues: CASKTGTHSNQPQHF. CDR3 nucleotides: TGTGCCAGTAAGACAGGGACCCATAGCAATCAGCCCCAGCATTTT.

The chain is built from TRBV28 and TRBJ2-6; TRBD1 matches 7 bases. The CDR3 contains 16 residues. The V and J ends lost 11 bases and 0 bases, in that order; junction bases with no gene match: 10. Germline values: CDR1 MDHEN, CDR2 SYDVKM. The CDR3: CAVRQGPSSGANVLTF. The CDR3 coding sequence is TGTGCCGTCCGACAGGGACCCTCCTCTGGGGCCAACGTCCTGACTTTC.

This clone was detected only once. The CDR3 here is CAWSLNYEQYF. Written as DNA, the CDR3 is TGTGCCTGGAGTTTGAACTACGAGCAGTACTTC. The chain carries TRBV30 and TRBJ2-7, with D unclear. Trimming took 2 bases from V and 3 from J, leaving 5 bases between them. Germline V gene lookup returns CDR1 GTSNPN and CDR2 SVGIG (reference sequence). The CDR3 is 11 amino acids.

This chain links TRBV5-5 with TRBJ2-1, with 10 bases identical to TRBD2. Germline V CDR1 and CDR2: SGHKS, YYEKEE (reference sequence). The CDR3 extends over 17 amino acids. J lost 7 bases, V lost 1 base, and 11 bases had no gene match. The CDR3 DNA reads TGTGCCAGCAGCTTGCACTGGTCTAGCGGGAGAGGGAATGAGCAGTTCTTC. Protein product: CASSLHWSSGRGNEQFF.

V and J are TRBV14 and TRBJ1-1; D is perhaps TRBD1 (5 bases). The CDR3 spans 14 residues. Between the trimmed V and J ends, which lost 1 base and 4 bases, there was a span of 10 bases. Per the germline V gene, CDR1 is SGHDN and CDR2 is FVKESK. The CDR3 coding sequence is TGTGCCAGCAGCCAAGTGATGGGGGGCACTGAAGCTTTCTTT. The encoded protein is CASSQVMGGTEAFF.

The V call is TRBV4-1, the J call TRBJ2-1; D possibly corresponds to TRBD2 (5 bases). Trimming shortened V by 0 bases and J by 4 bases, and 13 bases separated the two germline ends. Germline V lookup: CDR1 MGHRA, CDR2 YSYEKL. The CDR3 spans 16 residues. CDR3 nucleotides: TGCGCCAGCAGCCAAGATACAAGCGGCGGGTACAATGAGCAGTTCTTC. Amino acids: CASSQDTSGGYNEQFF.

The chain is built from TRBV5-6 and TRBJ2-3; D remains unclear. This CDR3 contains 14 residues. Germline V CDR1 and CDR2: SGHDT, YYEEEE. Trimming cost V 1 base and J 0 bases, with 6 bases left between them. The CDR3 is CASSLTYSTDTQYF. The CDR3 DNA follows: TGTGCCAGCAGCTTGACATATAGCACAGATACGCAGTATTTT.

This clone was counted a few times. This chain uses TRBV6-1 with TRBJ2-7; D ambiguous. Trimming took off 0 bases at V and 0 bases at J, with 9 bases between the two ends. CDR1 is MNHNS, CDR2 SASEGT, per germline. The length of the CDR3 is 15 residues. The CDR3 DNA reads TGTGCCAGCAGTGAAGCTGTAGGCAGCTCCTACGAGCAGTACTTC. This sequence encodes CASSEAVGSSYEQYF.

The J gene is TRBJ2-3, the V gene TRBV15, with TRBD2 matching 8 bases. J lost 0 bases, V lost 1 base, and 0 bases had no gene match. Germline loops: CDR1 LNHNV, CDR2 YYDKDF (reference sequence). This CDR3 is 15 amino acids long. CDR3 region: CATSRGTSSTDTQYF. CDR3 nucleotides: TGTGCCACCAGCAGAGGGACTAGCAGCACAGATACGCAGTATTTT.

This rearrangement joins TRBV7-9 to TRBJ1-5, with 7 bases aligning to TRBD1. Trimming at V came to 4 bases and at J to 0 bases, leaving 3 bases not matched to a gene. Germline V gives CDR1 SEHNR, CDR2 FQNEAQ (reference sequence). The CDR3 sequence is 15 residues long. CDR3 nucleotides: TGTGCCAGCAGCTCTAGGACAGGTAGCAATCAGCCCCAGCATTTT. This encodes CASSSRTGSNQPQHF.

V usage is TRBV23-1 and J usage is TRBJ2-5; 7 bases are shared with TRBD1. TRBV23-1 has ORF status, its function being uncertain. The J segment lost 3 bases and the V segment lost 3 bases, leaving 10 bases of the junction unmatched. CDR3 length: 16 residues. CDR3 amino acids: CASSQGRDRGKETQYF. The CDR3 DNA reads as TGCGCCAGCAGTCAGGGACGGGACAGAGGGAAAGAGACCCAGTACTTC.

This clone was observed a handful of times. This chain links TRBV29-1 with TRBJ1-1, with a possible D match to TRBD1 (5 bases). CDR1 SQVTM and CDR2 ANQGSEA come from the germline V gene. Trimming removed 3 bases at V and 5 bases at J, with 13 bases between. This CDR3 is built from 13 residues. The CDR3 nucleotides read TGCAGCGTTGAGGGGCAGGGAGGGACTGAAGCTTTCTTT. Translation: CSVEGQGGTEAFF.

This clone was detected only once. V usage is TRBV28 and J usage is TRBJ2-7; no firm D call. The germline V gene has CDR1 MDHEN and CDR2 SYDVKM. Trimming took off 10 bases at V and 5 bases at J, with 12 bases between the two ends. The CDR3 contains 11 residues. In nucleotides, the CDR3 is TGTGCCACCGCCCTAGTCCACGAGCAGTACTTC. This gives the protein CATALVHEQYF.

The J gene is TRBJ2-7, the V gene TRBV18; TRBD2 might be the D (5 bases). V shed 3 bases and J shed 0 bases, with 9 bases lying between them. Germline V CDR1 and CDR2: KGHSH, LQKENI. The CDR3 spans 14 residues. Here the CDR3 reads CASSPSVGSYEQYF. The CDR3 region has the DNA TGTGCCAGCTCACCTAGCGTTGGCTCCTACGAGCAGTACTTC.

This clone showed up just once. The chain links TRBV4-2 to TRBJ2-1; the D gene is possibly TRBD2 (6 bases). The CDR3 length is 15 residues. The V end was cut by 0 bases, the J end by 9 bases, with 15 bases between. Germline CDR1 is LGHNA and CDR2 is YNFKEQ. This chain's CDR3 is CASSQDLGGITEQFF. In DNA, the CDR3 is TGTGCCAGCAGCCAAGATCTCGGCGGGATTACTGAGCAGTTCTTC.

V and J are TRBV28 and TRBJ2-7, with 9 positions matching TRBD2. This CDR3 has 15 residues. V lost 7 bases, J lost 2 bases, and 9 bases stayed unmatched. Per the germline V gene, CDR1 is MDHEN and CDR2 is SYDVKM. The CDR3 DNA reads TGTGCCAGCAACCTCGGGATAGCGGGAGCCTACGAGCAGTACTTC. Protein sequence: CASNLGIAGAYEQYF.

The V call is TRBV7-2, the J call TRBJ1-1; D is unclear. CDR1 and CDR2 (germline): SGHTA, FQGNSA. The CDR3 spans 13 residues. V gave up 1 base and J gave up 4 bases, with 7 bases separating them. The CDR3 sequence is CASSLGEVTEAFF. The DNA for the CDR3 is TGTGCCAGCAGCTTAGGCGAGGTCACTGAAGCTTTCTTT.